What follows are 17 T cell receptor beta chains derived from one specimen sequenced in a study of blood T cell repertoires in COVID-19. Produced via immunoSEQ multiplex PCR; TCRdb's table is partial and in-frame only. The table has about 100,000 clones, about 89% seen once. Source material: peripheral blood. These TCRs come from a man in his forties or fifties with acute or convalescent COVID-19.

The V and J genes are TRBV5-4 and TRBJ1-1; D gene unclear. This CDR3 is built from 14 residues. Germline V lookup: CDR1 SGHNT, CDR2 YYREEE (reference sequence). V was cut by 0 bases and J by 4 bases, with 10 bases left in between. The DNA for the CDR3 is TGTGCCAGCAGCTTGGGCTTCGGAGTCACTGAAGCTTTCTTT. It yields the protein CASSLGFGVTEAFF.

This clone was observed a single time. The gene calls are TRBV19 and TRBJ2-3; TRBD2 aligns across 9 bases. V shed 10 bases, J shed 5 bases, and the junction held 10 bases outside the gene matches. This CDR3 is 14 amino acids long. Germline V CDR1 and CDR2: LNHDA, SQIVND (reference sequence). CDR3 loop: CATSQRGAGDTQYF. CDR3 sequence (DNA): TGTGCCACCTCCCAGCGGGGGGCGGGAGATACGCAGTATTTT.

The rearrangement joins TRBV28 to TRBJ1-4, with D possibly being TRBD1 (6 bases). Germline loops: CDR1 MDHEN, CDR2 SYDVKM. This CDR3 region has 14 residues. With 10 bases removed from V and 3 bases from J, the gap between germline ends came to 15 bases. CDR3 region: CAITGTRPNEKLFF. The CDR3, as DNA: TGTGCCATCACAGGGACCCGACCTAATGAAAAACTGTTTTTT.

V and J are TRBV19 and TRBJ1-1; 9 positions agree with TRBD1. The V gene's germline CDR1 is LNHDA and CDR2 SQIVND (reference sequence). J lost 1 base, V lost 7 bases, and 7 bases had no gene match. The CDR3 consists of 15 residues. The CDR3 spells CASKRTGVENTEAFF. DNA of the CDR3: TGTGCCAGTAAACGGACAGGGGTCGAGAACACTGAAGCTTTCTTT. Together with reference TRBV19 and TRBJ1-1, the CDR3 gives the full variable domain: DGGITQSPKYLFRKEGQNVTLSCEQNLNHDAMYWYRQDPGQGLRLIYYSQIVNDFQKGDIAEGYSVSREKKESFPLTVTSAQKNPTAFYLCASKRTGVENTEAFFGQGTRLTVV.

The V gene is TRBV19, the J gene TRBJ1-6; no clear D gene. The CDR3 consists of 17 residues. Germline CDR1 LNHDA, CDR2 SQIVND (reference sequence). V dropped 5 bases and J dropped 0 bases, with 14 bases sitting between them. Here the CDR3 DNA reads TGTGCCAGTAGTCCGGTCAGTGGGAGCTCCTATAATTCACCCCTCCACTTT. Residues: CASSPVSGSSYNSPLHF.

Comment on this clone: Additional DNA sequences in this sample encode the identical CDR3. V and J are TRBV6-5 and TRBJ1-5; 8 nucleotides align to TRBD1. Germline V CDR1 and CDR2: MNHEY, SVGAGI. V was pared by 5 bases and J by 0 bases, with 3 bases of the junction left unmatched. This CDR3 has 15 residues. The CDR3 DNA is TGTGCCAGCAGTCCCGACAGGGGTAGCAATCAGCCCCAGCATTTT. Protein sequence: CASSPDRGSNQPQHF.

V is TRBV2 and J is TRBJ1-4, with D maybe TRBD1 (6 bases). This CDR3 has 15 residues. Trimming removed 2 bases from V and 4 bases from J, with 11 bases in between. Germline V gene sequence: CDR1 SNHLY, CDR2 FYNNEI. The CDR3 protein is CASSESLDSNEKLFF. Written as DNA, the CDR3 is TGTGCCAGCAGTGAATCTTTGGACAGTAATGAAAAACTGTTTTTT.

About this clone: Its ends do not fully match the called genes, so a read error is possible. The chain carries TRBV19 and TRBJ2-3; D is ambiguous. Germline V gene sequence: CDR1 LNHDA, CDR2 SQIVND (reference sequence). This CDR3 comprises 14 residues. This chain's CDR3 is CASRIGPPLYTQYF. The CDR3 DNA reads as TGTGCCAGTAGAATAGGGCCTCCCCTCTATACGCAGTATTTT.

The rearrangement joins TRBV4-1 to TRBJ1-5; a possible D gene is TRBD1 (6 bases). This CDR3 is built from 15 residues. V was trimmed by 1 base and J by 4 bases, leaving 11 bases between them. Per germline, CDR1 MGHRA and CDR2 YSYEKL. The DNA for the CDR3 is TGCGCCAGCAGCCAAGTGCCGGGGACAAATCAGCCCCAGCATTTT. Residues: CASSQVPGTNQPQHF.

The chain is built from TRBV6-1 and TRBJ1-1; TRBD1 matches at 8 bases. After removal of 0 bases from V and 1 base from J, the junction contained 1 base not matched to a gene. Germline values: CDR1 MNHNS, CDR2 SASEGT. The CDR3 runs to 15 residues. The CDR3 DNA reads TGTGCCAGCAGTGAAGCCGGGACAGGGAACACTGAAGCTTTCTTT. It specifies CASSEAGTGNTEAFF.

The V gene is TRBV4-1, the J gene TRBJ2-7, with TRBD1 matching 7 bases. With 4 bases clipped from V and 4 bases from J, the junction kept 7 bases outside the gene matches. Germline values: CDR1 MGHRA, CDR2 YSYEKL. This CDR3 has 14 residues. This CDR3 reads CASSPGTVNYEQYF. The CDR3, as DNA: TGCGCCAGCAGCCCCGGGACAGTGAATTACGAGCAGTACTTC.

The chain couples TRBV28 to TRBJ1-2; D ambiguous. In germline, CDR1 is MDHEN, CDR2 SYDVKM. The CDR3 loop spans 13 amino acids. Trimming cost V 6 bases and J 4 bases, with 12 bases left between them. CDR3 loop: CASSLDSRYGYTF. The DNA for the CDR3 is TGTGCCAGCAGCCTGGACTCTCGCTATGGCTACACCTTC.

This clone was observed a single time. The chain uses TRBV5-1 and TRBJ2-5, with 10 bases matching TRBD2. CDR1 is SGHRS, CDR2 YFSETQ, per germline. With V trimmed by 4 bases and J by 0 bases, 12 bases remained unmatched. This CDR3 is 18 amino acids long. In DNA, the CDR3 is TGCGCCAGCAGCGCCCCCATAGCGGGGGGCATGTACCAAGAGACCCAGTACTTC. Protein product: CASSAPIAGGMYQETQYF. The variable domain in full, with the rest retrieved from reference TRBV5-1 and TRBJ2-5, is KAGVTQTPRYLIKTRGQQVTLSCSPISGHRSVSWYQQTPGQGLQFLFEYFSETQRNKGNFPGRFSGRQFSNSRSEMNVSTLELGDSALYLCASSAPIAGGMYQETQYFGPGTRLLVL.

V usage is TRBV5-1 and J usage is TRBJ1-2, with 9 nucleotides matching TRBD1. V lost 2 bases and J lost 5; bases outside the gene matches: 4. The CDR3 has 14 amino acids. Germline V gene lookup returns CDR1 SGHRS and CDR2 YFSETQ. CDR3 protein: CASSFRDREYGYTF. The CDR3 bases are TGCGCCAGCAGCTTCCGGGACAGGGAGTATGGCTACACCTTC.

The gene calls are TRBV25-1 and TRBJ1-2, with 7 bases identical to TRBD1. CDR3 size: 13 residues. V trimming: 2 bases; J trimming: 11 bases; junction bases outside the gene matches: 8. Looked up from germline, CDR1 is MGHDK and CDR2 is SYGVNS. The CDR3 region has the DNA TGTGCCAGCAGTGAACAGGGGGACGGGCGATACACCTTC. Encoded protein: CASSEQGDGRYTF.

V usage is TRBV9 and J usage is TRBJ2-1, with D maybe TRBD2 (6 bases). With 4 bases removed from V and 0 bases from J, the gap between germline ends came to 14 bases. Germline-derived CDR1 and CDR2 are SGDLS and YYNGEE. This CDR3 has 16 amino acids. The CDR3 coding sequence is TGTGCCAGCAGCCCTCAACTAGCCGCCTCCTACAATGAGCAGTTCTTC. Protein sequence: CASSPQLAASYNEQFF.

This chain links TRBV19 with TRBJ1-5, with D uncertain. From germline, CDR1 is LNHDA and CDR2 SQIVND (reference sequence). Trimming removed 2 bases at V and 4 bases at J, with 6 bases between. The CDR3 extends over 13 amino acids. CDR3 nucleotide sequence: TGTGCCAGTAGTATACGGGAAAATCAGCCCCAGCATTTT. This gives the protein CASSIRENQPQHF.